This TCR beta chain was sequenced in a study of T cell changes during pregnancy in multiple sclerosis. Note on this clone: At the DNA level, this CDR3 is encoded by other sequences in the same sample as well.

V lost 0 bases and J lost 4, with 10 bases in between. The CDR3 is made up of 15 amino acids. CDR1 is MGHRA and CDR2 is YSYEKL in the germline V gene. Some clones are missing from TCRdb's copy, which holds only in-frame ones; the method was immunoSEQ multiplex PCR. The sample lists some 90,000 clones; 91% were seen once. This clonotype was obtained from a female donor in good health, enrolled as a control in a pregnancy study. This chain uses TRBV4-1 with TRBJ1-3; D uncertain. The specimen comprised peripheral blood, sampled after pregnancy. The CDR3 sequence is CASSQEGRGGNTIYF. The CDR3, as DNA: TGCGCCAGCAGCCAAGAAGGACGCGGGGGAAACACCATATATTTT.